This T cell receptor (beta chain) was sequenced for a study of T cells of healthy individuals. This CDR3 is 14 amino acids long. Unmatched junction bases numbered 4, after V lost 5 bases and J lost 3 bases. Per the germline V gene, CDR1 is SGHRS and CDR2 is YFSETQ. This clonotype was observed many times. A single record per CDR3 protein comes from TCRdb applying MiXCR to the 5' RACE reads. The repertoire has nearly 100,000 distinct CDR3 sequences, roughly 18% of them found once; the top ten carry 6.2%. The source of this sequence is a human donor in good health. The chain couples TRBV5-1 to TRBJ2-7, with 11 bases aligning to TRBD2. This chain's CDR3 is CASRSGLAVYEQYF. The DNA for the CDR3 is TGCGCCAGCAGATCGGGACTAGCGGTCTACGAGCAGTACTTC.